The sequence of this TCR beta chain was determined in a study of spatial heterogeneity in lung cancer. TCRdb independently ran MiXCR on the 5' RACE reads; one entry per CDR3 protein. This sample has about 10,000 distinct CDR3 sequences, with roughly 6% found just once. The sample's time point: sample taken at primary tumor resection. Extraction of whole RNA from tumor, nontumor lung or frozen PBMC preceded unsorted sequencing. A few counts support this clonotype. Sample: normal lung tissue next to the tumor, taken at surgery. The TCR comes from a male donor with early-stage non-small cell lung cancer.

CDR3 in amino acids: CASSFGSYSNQPQHF. CDR3 nucleotides: TGTGCCAGCAGCTTCGGGAGCTATAGCAATCAGCCCCAGCATTTT. The chain is built from TRBV7-9 and TRBJ1-5; D is ambiguous. This CDR3 comprises 15 residues. Looked up from germline, CDR1 is SEHNR and CDR2 is FQNEAQ (reference sequence). V was clipped by 3 bases and J by 0 bases, with 9 bases between them.